This TCR beta chain derives from a study of blood T cell repertoires in COVID-19. Study-wide background: The United States, Italy and Spain were the sources of the acute and convalescent COVID-19 samples. In each case, the material was cDNA or gDNA derived from T cells, B-cell-depleted T cells, or PBMCs.

Sequencing was performed with immunoSEQ multiplex PCR; in TCRdb, only in-frame clones are kept and a portion is missing. The sample shows hundreds of thousands of clones, around 90% of them seen only once. The CDR3 covers 17 residues. The V gene end was trimmed by 6 bases and the J gene end by 4 bases; junction bases not matched to a gene: 17. Germline-derived CDR1 and CDR2 are SNHLY and FYNNEI. This receptor was taken from a man aged 55 to 70 who had recovered from COVID-19. The genes are TRBV2 and TRBJ2-5, with 7 bases fitting TRBD1. Sample: PBMCs or T cells enriched from blood (not recorded which). The CDR3 sequence is CASRPIQTGRNRETQYF. CDR3 sequence (DNA): TGTGCCAGCAGGCCCATTCAGACAGGGCGGAACAGAGAGACCCAGTACTTC.